What follows are 24 T cell receptor beta chains derived from one specimen sequenced in a study of T cell responses to AZD1222 COVID-19 vaccine (dated by TCRdb to the early 2020s). Preparation of the library involved the immunoSEQ multiplex PCR assay. TCRdb provides this immuneACCESS table in a form limited to in-frame rearrangements. Some clones are lacking; in checked studies, under half of them reflect an unresolved V gene, and why the rest are absent is not known. The sample records about 110,000 clones, about 81% of which are singletons. In total, the top ten clones hold 3.5% to 5% of the sample. The time point tag for this specimen amounts to: baseline before first vaccination. The sequenced sample was peripheral blood, obtained on day 0 of AZD1222 vaccination. All receptors come from an adult in good health.

The genes are TRBV28 and TRBJ2-7, with D perhaps TRBD1 (6 bases). The CDR3 contains 15 residues. Germline-derived CDR1 and CDR2 are MDHEN and SYDVKM. V was pared by 4 bases and J by 2 bases, with 15 bases between. DNA for the CDR3: TGTGCCAGCAGTTACGAAGGGACAACGACCTACGAGCAGTACTTC. Its protein product is CASSYEGTTTYEQYF.

CDR3 region: CASSLQEIMNTEAFF. The DNA for the CDR3 is TGTGCCAGCAGCTTGCAGGAGATTATGAACACTGAAGCTTTCTTT. The chain joins TRBV5-6 to TRBJ1-1; D is unclear. This CDR3 spans 15 amino acids. Between the trimmed V and J ends, which lost 1 base and 0 bases, there was a span of 10 bases. Looked up from germline, CDR1 is SGHDT and CDR2 is YYEEEE.

This chain uses TRBV9 with TRBJ2-1; TRBD2 matches at 7 bases. Trimming at V came to 0 bases and at J to 10 bases, leaving 13 bases not matched to a gene. CDR1 and CDR2 from the germline V gene are SGDLS and YYNGEE. The CDR3 has 16 amino acids. The CDR3 DNA sequence: TGTGCCAGCAGCGTAGATGTAGGGCGGGAGCGACGGGAGCAGTTCTTC. Its protein product is CASSVDVGRERREQFF.

The rearrangement links TRBV3-1 (or the pseudogene TRBV3-2) to TRBJ1-2; 9 nucleotides align to TRBD1. The CDR3 contains 13 residues. Trimming at V came to 8 bases and at J to 9 bases, leaving 10 bases not matched to a gene. CDR1 LGHDT and CDR2 YNNKEL come from the germline V gene (reference sequence). The CDR3 protein is CASGLGQGRRYTF. CDR3 bases: TGTGCCAGCGGGCTCGGACAGGGGCGGCGCTACACCTTC.

This clone occurred a few times. J is TRBJ1-3 and V is TRBV5-1, with D possibly TRBD1 on 5 matching bases. CDR3 length: 15 amino acids. CDR1 is SGHRS and CDR2 is YFSETQ in the germline V gene. V was pared by 0 bases and J by 5 bases, with 12 bases between. The CDR3 reads CASSLDGHIRNTIYF. CDR3 bases: TGCGCCAGCAGCTTGGACGGACATATCCGAAACACCATATATTTT.

This clone appeared a single time. The J gene is TRBJ2-7, the V gene TRBV19, with 12 bases matching TRBD2. The CDR3 is 13 amino acids. The V segment lost 10 bases and the J segment 4 bases; nucleotides outside the gene matches: 5. CDR1 and CDR2 from the germline V gene are LNHDA and SQIVND (reference sequence). Here the CDR3 DNA reads TGTGCCACCAGGACTAGCGGGACTTACGAGCAGTACTTC. Translation gives CATRTSGTYEQYF.

J is TRBJ2-7 and V is TRBV6-5, with 9 bases aligning to TRBD2. CDR1 and CDR2 from the germline V gene are MNHEY and SVGAGI. The V gene end was trimmed by 8 bases and the J gene end by 3 bases; junction bases not matched to a gene: 8. CDR3 length: 14 residues. The CDR3 region has the DNA TGTGCCAGCGCCCTACAGCGGGGGGACTACGAGCAGTACTTC. Translated: CASALQRGDYEQYF.

The chain carries TRBV10-3 and TRBJ2-2, with D unresolved. The CDR3 is made up of 14 amino acids. CDR1 and CDR2 from the germline V gene are ENHRY and SYGVKD. Trimming left V 4 bases short and J 4 bases short, with 10 bases between. The CDR3 loop is CAISVFDGTGELFF. The CDR3 nucleotides read TGTGCCATCAGTGTTTTCGACGGCACCGGGGAGCTGTTTTTT.

The CDR3 DNA is TGTGCCACCAGCCCCTCAGAGGGACAGGTCTATGGCTACACCTTC. It encodes CATSPSEGQVYGYTF. This chain connects TRBV15 to TRBJ1-2; 8 nucleotides match TRBD1. The V gene's germline CDR1 is LNHNV and CDR2 YYDKDF (reference sequence). The V segment lost 5 bases and the J segment 4 bases; nucleotides outside the gene matches: 9. This CDR3 is 15 amino acids long.

V and J are TRBV12-3 or TRBV12-4 and TRBJ1-2; no clear D gene. The CDR3 consists of 12 residues. Trimming removed 3 bases at V and 4 bases at J, with 6 bases between. The CDR3 coding sequence is TGTGCCAGCAGTTTCAGGTTCTATGGCTACACCTTC. Encoded protein: CASSFRFYGYTF.

The V and J genes are TRBV18 and TRBJ2-7; TRBD2 agrees at 8 bases. From germline, CDR1 is KGHSH and CDR2 LQKENI. CDR3 length: 14 amino acids. The ends lost 3 bases at V and 5 bases at J; junction bases unmatched: 6. The CDR3 loop is CASSPSGTLHEQYF. Here the CDR3 DNA reads TGTGCCAGCTCACCTAGCGGGACCTTACACGAGCAGTACTTC. The variable domain in full, with the rest retrieved from reference TRBV18 and TRBJ2-7, is NAGVMQNPRHLVRRRGQEARLRCSPMKGHSHVYWYRQLPEEGLKFMVYLQKENIIDESGMPKERFSAEFPKEGPSILRIQQVVRGDSAAYFCASSPSGTLHEQYFGPGTRLTVT.

The V call is TRBV6-6, the J call TRBJ1-6; D unresolved. Deletions cut 6 bases from V and 6 bases from J, with 15 bases between. Germline assignment: CDR1 MNHNY and CDR2 SVGAGI (reference sequence). The CDR3 has 15 amino acids. CDR3 in amino acids: CASRLDGFANSPLHF. Here the CDR3 DNA reads TGTGCCAGCAGATTGGACGGTTTTGCTAATTCACCCCTCCACTTT.

This chain joins TRBV11-3 and TRBJ1-1; a possible D gene is TRBD1 (5 bases). The ends were cut back, 2 bases at V and 2 bases at J, with 9 bases in the middle. This CDR3 spans 14 amino acids. In germline, CDR1 is SGHNT, CDR2 YENEEA. The CDR3: CASSLPGPNTEAFF. The CDR3 bases are TGTGCCAGCAGCTTACCGGGACCCAACACTGAAGCTTTCTTT.

The chain employs TRBV12-3 or TRBV12-4 and TRBJ2-3, with unresolved D. The CDR3 is 13 amino acids. Trimming took 2 bases from V and 6 from J, leaving 9 bases between them. Here the CDR3 DNA reads TGTGCCAGCAGTTTATCGCCGGAGGATACGCAGTATTTT. It translates to CASSLSPEDTQYF.

The V and J genes are TRBV7-8 and TRBJ1-2; 7 nucleotides agree with TRBD1. This CDR3 comprises 15 residues. Germline CDR1 and CDR2: SGHVS and FQNEAQ. Losses at the gene ends were 1 base for V and 6 bases for J; bases not matched to a gene: 8. CDR3 nucleotides: TGTGCCAGCAGCTTAGTTGCCGGGACAGAAAATGGCTACACCTTC. As protein: CASSLVAGTENGYTF.

The gene calls are TRBV27 and TRBJ1-5, with 7 bases identical to TRBD1. Trimming took 2 bases from V and 5 from J; bases not matched to a gene: 9. The CDR3 runs 16 residues. The germline CDR1 and CDR2 sequences are MNHEY and SMNVEV (reference sequence). CDR3 region: CASSLRSRGSDQPQHF. The CDR3 region has the DNA TGTGCCAGCAGTTTACGTAGCAGGGGGTCTGATCAGCCCCAGCATTTT.

This sequence joins TRBV6-1 and TRBJ1-1; no reliable D call. Germline V gives CDR1 MNHNS, CDR2 SASEGT. This CDR3 region has 15 residues. The V and J ends lost 6 bases and 4 bases respectively, with 18 bases between them. As DNA, the CDR3 is TGTGCCAGCAGAAATTCTAAGGCAAGAGTCACTGAAGCTTTCTTT. This gives the protein CASRNSKARVTEAFF.

The chain combines TRBV29-1 with TRBJ2-7; 8 bases map to TRBD1. The CDR3 loop spans 14 amino acids. The germline V gene has CDR1 SQVTM and CDR2 ANQGSEA. Losses at the gene ends were 4 bases for V and 3 bases for J; bases not matched to a gene: 8. CDR3 nucleotides: TGCAGCGTTGCCCCAGGGGGCGACCGCTACGAGCAGTACTTC. Translated: CSVAPGGDRYEQYF.

V is TRBV7-9 and J is TRBJ2-3; D is ambiguous. Germline CDR1 SEHNR, CDR2 FQNEAQ (reference sequence). CDR3 size: 13 residues. Trimming shortened V by 3 bases and J by 3 bases, and 7 bases separated the two germline ends. The CDR3 sequence is CASSLVVTDTQYF. The DNA for the CDR3 is TGTGCCAGCAGCTTGGTAGTTACAGATACGCAGTATTTT. Full variable domain (missing parts from reference TRBV7-9 and TRBJ2-3): DTGVSQNPRHKITKRGQNVTFRCDPISEHNRLYWYRQTLGQGPEFLTYFQNEAQLEKSRLLSDRFSAERPKGSFSTLEIQRTEQGDSAMYLCASSLVVTDTQYFGPGTRLTVL.

The chain has TRBV9 and TRBJ1-1; TRBD1 is a possible D gene (5 bases). The CDR3 is made up of 17 amino acids. Germline V lookup: CDR1 SGDLS, CDR2 YYNGEE. The ends were cut back, 0 bases at V and 1 base at J, with 16 bases in the middle. The CDR3 nucleotides read TGTGCCAGCAGCGTAGTTGGGCAGGGAGGGGCGAACACTGAAGCTTTCTTT. Amino acid sequence: CASSVVGQGGANTEAFF.

The CDR3 sequence is CASSLETGELFF. The CDR3 nucleotides read TGTGCCAGCAGTTTAGAAACCGGGGAGCTGTTTTTT. This rearrangement joins TRBV28 to TRBJ2-2; D is uncertain. Trimming cost V 2 bases and J 5 bases, with 3 bases left between them. This CDR3 spans 12 amino acids. Germline-derived CDR1 and CDR2 are MDHEN and SYDVKM.

The V and J genes are TRBV15 and TRBJ1-5; D unclear. CDR3 size: 14 residues. With 3 bases removed from V and 0 bases from J, the gap between germline ends came to 6 bases. Per the germline V gene, CDR1 is LNHNV and CDR2 is YYDKDF (reference sequence). CDR3 sequence: CATSSLNSNQPQHF. The CDR3 DNA sequence: TGTGCCACCAGCAGTCTCAATAGCAATCAGCCCCAGCATTTT. Drawing the rest from reference TRBV15 and TRBJ1-5, the complete variable domain is DAMVIQNPRYQVTQFGKPVTLSCSQTLNHNVMYWYQQKSSQAPKLLFHYYDKDFNNEADTPDNFQSRRPNTSFCFLDIRSPGLGDTAMYLCATSSLNSNQPQHFGDGTRLSIL.

The J gene is TRBJ1-3, the V gene TRBV19; D is ambiguous. Germline assignment: CDR1 LNHDA and CDR2 SQIVND (reference sequence). V was clipped by 2 bases and J by 0 bases, with 11 bases between them. The CDR3 runs 16 residues. This CDR3 reads CASSIPGRSSGNTIYF. CDR3 DNA sequence: TGTGCCAGTAGTATACCCGGGAGAAGCTCTGGAAACACCATATATTTT.

In the case of this clone: No conserved phenylalanine or tryptophan is present at the end of the CDR3, so a read error is the likely explanation. J is TRBJ1-2 and V is TRBV5-6; D call uncertain. Germline CDR1 is SGHDT and CDR2 is YYEEEE. The V end lost 4 bases, the J end lost 5 bases, and 15 bases lay between the germline ends. CDR3 size: 14 residues. CDR3 nucleotide sequence: TGTGCCAGCAGCCCGGATATTAAGGGTTATGGCTACACCCTC. Amino acid sequence: CASSPDIKGYGYTL.